This record concerns one T cell receptor (beta chain) sequence. The library was built for alpha chains, so this beta chain is an off-target read and its size means little. Trimming shortened V by 6 bases and J by 6 bases, and 15 bases separated the two germline ends. The CDR3 covers 13 residues. The record originates from a study of spatial heterogeneity in lung cancer. The wider study: TCR and UMI combinations that were unique each appeared, on average, more than ten times in raw reads.

A unique molecular identifier was carried by every single TCR cDNA molecule. TCRdb reprocessed the 5' RACE reads with MiXCR, giving one entry per CDR3 protein. The sample shows a few hundred distinct CDR3 sequences, 15% to 20% of them seen only once. Documented time point: sample taken at primary tumor resection. Unsorted samples of tumor, nontumor lung or frozen PBMC had their whole RNA sequenced. The receptor comes from a male donor with early-stage non-small cell lung cancer. The source material was normal lung tissue next to the tumor, sampled at surgery. The chain joins TRBV12-3 or TRBV12-4 to TRBJ2-7; D is unresolved. In nucleotides, the CDR3 is TGTGCCAGCAGCCTGGCGGCTAGAGCCGAGCAGTACTTC. As protein: CASSLAARAEQYF.